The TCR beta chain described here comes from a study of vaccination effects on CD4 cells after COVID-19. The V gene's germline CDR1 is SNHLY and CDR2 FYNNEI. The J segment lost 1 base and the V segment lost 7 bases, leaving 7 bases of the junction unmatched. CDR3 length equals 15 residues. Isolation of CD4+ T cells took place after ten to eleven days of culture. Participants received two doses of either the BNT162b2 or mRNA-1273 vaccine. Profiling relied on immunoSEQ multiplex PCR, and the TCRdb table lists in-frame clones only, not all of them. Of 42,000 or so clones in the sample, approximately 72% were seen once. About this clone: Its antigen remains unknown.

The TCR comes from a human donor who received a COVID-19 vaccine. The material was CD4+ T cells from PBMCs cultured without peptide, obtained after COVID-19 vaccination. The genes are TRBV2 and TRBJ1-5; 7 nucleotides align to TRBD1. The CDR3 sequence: CASKWATGSNQPQHF. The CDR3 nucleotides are TGTGCCAGCAAGTGGGCGACAGGGAGCAATCAGCCCCAGCATTTT. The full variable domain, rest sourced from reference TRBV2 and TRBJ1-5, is EPEVTQTPSHQVTQMGQEVILRCVPISNHLYFYWYRQILGQKVEFLVSFYNNEISEKSEIFDDQFSVERPDGSNFTLKIRSTKLEDSAMYFCASKWATGSNQPQHFGDGTRLSIL.